This T cell receptor (beta chain) was sequenced during a study of T cells in Graves' hyperthyroidism and ophthalmopathy. This clonotype appeared a few times. Template material for amplifying TCR beta CDR3 regions consisted of RNA transcripts. The HTBI primer set was used in a first-round RT-PCR of the TCR CDR3. In TCRdb, the multiplex PCR reads were re-called with MiXCR into one record per CDR3 protein. The sample holds roughly 420,000 distinct CDR3 sequences, roughly an eighth seen once. This TCR was recovered from a woman between 18 and 29 years old with Graves' hyperthyroidism. The sequenced material came from blood.

The CDR3 DNA follows: TGCGCCAGCAGCCCCGACTTAGCGGCAGGGGCCAACGTCCTGACTTTC. It encodes CASSPDLAAGANVLTF. V is TRBV5-1 and J is TRBJ2-6; tentatively, D is TRBD2 (6 bases). From germline, CDR1 is SGHRS and CDR2 YFSETQ. The CDR3 loop spans 16 amino acids. V was cut by 4 bases and J by 4 bases, with 15 bases left in between.